The clone carrying this TCR beta chain showed up just a few times. Stem cell-like memory, regulatory, central memory and naive CD4+ cells were sorted via CD45RO/CCR7/CD25/CD127/CD95/CD27. This record comes from a study of beta chain features in type 1 diabetes. What was sequenced were expressed TCRB transcripts, since all of the isolated RNA had been reverse transcribed. The data were produced by immunoSEQ multiplex PCR, yet TCRdb's version contains in-frame clones alone and is incomplete. Of around 430,000 clones listed, over 25% are singletons. Trimming left V 2 bases short and J 4 bases short, with 11 bases between. The CDR3 runs to 14 residues. Germline CDR1 reads SGHTA; CDR2 reads FQGTGA.

The V call is TRBV7-3, the J call TRBJ1-1, with a possible D match to TRBD1 (5 bases). The sequence derives from a young man in good health. The source material was naive CD4+ T cells from blood. In DNA form, the CDR3 reads TGTGCCAGCAGCTTACAGGGTGGTAGCACTGAAGCTTTCTTT. Protein sequence: CASSLQGGSTEAFF.